The next 30 T cell receptor beta chains were all read from a single sample in a study of blood T cells in healthy people across ages. It was with a sample-barcoded 5' primer and a J-beta primer mix that a second PCR of roughly 6 to 11 cycles was run. TCRdb redid the calling of the 5' RACE reads with MiXCR, one entry per CDR3 protein. The sample holds about 620,000 distinct CDR3 sequences, about 21% seen once. Sequencing input: blood. These TCRs come from a man in his 70s in good health.

The chain couples TRBV7-9 to TRBJ2-7, with 10 bases matching TRBD2. Matching the DNA end better, TRBJ2-1 makes the J call doubtful. The CDR3 spans 15 residues. Germline CDR1 reads SEHNR; CDR2 reads FQNEAQ (reference sequence). The chain's CDR3 is CASSWGTSDINEQFF. CDR3 sequence (DNA): TGTGCCAGCAGCTGGGGGACTAGCGACATTAATGAGCAGTTCTTC.

This clonotype was detected many times. Written as DNA, the CDR3 is TGCGCCAGCAGCCAAGGGACAGGCTCCTACAATGAGCAGTTCTTC. This sequence encodes CASSQGTGSYNEQFF. The chain employs TRBV4-1 and TRBJ2-1, with 7 bases that match TRBD1. CDR3 length: 15 residues. The V segment lost 1 base and the J segment 0 bases; nucleotides outside the gene matches: 0. Germline-derived CDR1 and CDR2 are MGHRA and YSYEKL.

There are a few counts of this clonotype. The chain employs TRBV20-1 and TRBJ2-7; tentative D call: TRBD2 (6 bases). The germline CDR1 and CDR2 sequences are DFQATT and SNEGSKA (reference sequence). CDR3 length: 15 residues. V was cut by 0 bases and J by 1 base, with 13 bases left in between. CDR3 coding DNA: TGCAGTGCTAGAGATGGCGCGGGAAGTTCCTACGAGCAGTACTTC. The encoded protein is CSARDGAGSSYEQYF.

Here the CDR3 DNA reads TGCAGTGCTAGAGATGCAGGACTAGCGGGCCCCACAGATACGCAGTATTTT. The encoded protein is CSARDAGLAGPTDTQYF. The J gene is TRBJ2-3, the V gene TRBV20-1; TRBD2 matches at 11 bases. The CDR3 length is 17 residues. Germline V gene data show CDR1 as DFQATT and CDR2 as SNEGSKA (reference sequence). The V segment lost 0 bases and the J segment 2 bases; nucleotides outside the gene matches: 7.

This clonotype was picked up a small number of times. The rearrangement joins TRBV20-1 to TRBJ2-5, with 12 bases aligning to TRBD2. The DNA end lines up better with TRBJ2-1; the J call may be wrong. Looked up from germline, CDR1 is DFQATT and CDR2 is SNEGSKA (reference sequence). The CDR3 runs to 13 residues. CDR3 bases: TGCAGTTTTAGGACTAGCGGGATAAATGAGCAGTTCTTC. This sequence encodes CSFRTSGINEQFF.

The chain is built from TRBV21-1 and TRBJ1-1; TRBD1 is taken as the D call from the table, unchecked against the DNA. TRBV21-1 is deemed a pseudogene. This CDR3 is built from 15 residues. CDR3 sequence (DNA): TGTGCCAGCAGCACACCGACAGGGGGTAGGACTGAAGCTTTCTTT. As protein: CASSTPTGGRTEAFF.

There are many counts of this clonotype. The genes are TRBV28 and TRBJ2-5; no clear D gene. There are 13 residues in the CDR3. The germline V gene encodes CDR1 MDHEN and CDR2 SYDVKM. Trimming took 3 bases from V and 0 from J, leaving 5 bases between them. The CDR3 DNA reads as TGTGCCAGCAGTTTCCGGTACCAAGAGACCCAGTACTTC. This codes for CASSFRYQETQYF.

V gene TRBV12-3 or TRBV12-4 combines with J gene TRBJ2-3; 8 bases agree with TRBD2. This CDR3 is built from 16 residues. V was clipped by 1 base and J by 3 bases; unmatched bases: 6. DNA for the CDR3: TGTGCCAGCAGTTTAGGTAGCGGGACGAGTACAGATACGCAGTATTTT. Amino acids: CASSLGSGTSTDTQYF.

This clonotype was seen a handful of times. The rearrangement joins TRBV5-1 to TRBJ1-2; TRBD1 matches at 9 bases. The CDR3 is 16 amino acids. Germline V gene data show CDR1 as SGHRS and CDR2 as YFSETQ. Trimming took 0 bases from V and 1 from J; bases not matched to a gene: 4. CDR3 nucleotide sequence: TGCGCCAGCAGCTTGGACAGGGGGCATGGTAACTATGGCTACACCTTC. This translates into CASSLDRGHGNYGYTF.

The chain has TRBV30 and TRBJ2-3, with 7 positions matching TRBD2. This CDR3 comprises 12 residues. Germline CDR1 reads GTSNPN; CDR2 reads SVGIG (reference sequence). The CDR3 nucleotides are TGTGTCTCTAGCGGAAGCACAGATACGCAGTATTTT. This gives the protein CVSSGSTDTQYF.

The chain joins TRBV12-3 or TRBV12-4 to TRBJ2-5, with TRBD1 matching 9 bases. The better agreement between TRBJ2-7 and the DNA end casts doubt on the J call. This CDR3 is built from 14 residues. The CDR3 region has the DNA TGTGCCAGCAGGCCCCGGGACAGGGTACACGAGCAGTACTTC. Protein: CASRPRDRVHEQYF.

The genes are TRBV14 and TRBJ2-7; unclear D gene. The J call may be mistaken, given a closer DNA end match to TRBJ2-1. The CDR3 runs to 13 residues. Germline lookup yields CDR1 SGHDN and CDR2 FVKESK. CDR3 loop: CASKRPRDNEQFF. In nucleotides, the CDR3 is TGTGCCAGCAAGCGCCCTAGGGACAATGAGCAGTTCTTC.

The chain recombines TRBV2 with TRBJ2-3; tentatively, D is TRBD1 (6 bases). This CDR3 has 13 amino acids. V was trimmed by 7 bases and J by 3 bases, leaving 11 bases between them. The germline V gene encodes CDR1 SNHLY and CDR2 FYNNEI. As DNA, the CDR3 is TGTGCCAGCATAAGGGGGAAGACAGATACGCAGTATTTT. Its translation is CASIRGKTDTQYF.

J is TRBJ1-2 and V is TRBV5-6; D not resolved. This CDR3 has 15 residues. V gave up 1 base and J gave up 1 base, with 11 bases separating them. The germline gives CDR1 SGHDT, CDR2 YYEEEE. In DNA, the CDR3 is TGTGCCAGCAGCTTGCGGGCAGGCATTAACTATGGCTACACCTTC. Amino acids: CASSLRAGINYGYTF.

This clonotype was observed a handful of times. This rearrangement joins TRBV3-1 to TRBJ1-2; 8 bases fit TRBD1. The CDR3 is 14 amino acids. CDR1 is LGHDT and CDR2 is YNNKEL in the germline V gene (reference sequence). J was trimmed by 7 bases and V by 2 bases; bases with no gene match: 6. In DNA, the CDR3 is TGTGCCAGCAGCCAACCTGGACAGGGAGCTGGCTACACCTTC. This gives the protein CASSQPGQGAGYTF.

The V and J genes are TRBV9 and TRBJ2-5; 8 bases are shared with TRBD2. Germline trimming cut 0 bases from V and 0 bases from J; bases unmatched to any gene: 1. The CDR3 sequence is 15 residues long. Germline V gives CDR1 SGDLS, CDR2 YYNGEE. The CDR3 here is CASSVGREDQETQYF. The CDR3 region has the DNA TGTGCCAGCAGCGTAGGGCGGGAGGACCAAGAGACCCAGTACTTC.

This clonotype was detected only a few times. The chain links TRBV12-3 or TRBV12-4 to TRBJ2-1, with a possible D match to TRBD1 (5 bases). The ends were cut back, 3 bases at V and 8 bases at J, with 11 bases in the middle. This CDR3 has 13 amino acids. CDR3 sequence (DNA): TGTGCCAGCAGTTTCGCAGGGCAGGATGAGCAGTTCTTC. Protein product: CASSFAGQDEQFF.

The chain employs TRBV27 and TRBJ2-5; no clear D. The CDR3 length is 11 residues. Trimming pared 7 bases from V and 4 bases from J, leaving 7 bases between. The germline V gene has CDR1 MNHEY and CDR2 SMNVEV (reference sequence). CDR3 nucleotides: TGTGCCAGCACCCATAGAGAGACCCAGTACTTC. Translation gives CASTHRETQYF.

For the CDR3, the DNA is TGTGCCAGCAGTCCCGGGACAGGGGTTGATGGGAACGAAAAACTGTTTTTT. Encoded protein: CASSPGTGVDGNEKLFF. The V call is TRBV7-2, the J call TRBJ1-4; 10 bases are shared with TRBD1. CDR3 length: 17 residues. Trimming took 6 bases from V and 8 from J; bases not matched to a gene: 15. Per the germline V gene, CDR1 is SGHTA and CDR2 is FQGNSA. The full variable domain, with the rest looked up from reference TRBV7-2 and TRBJ1-4, is GAGVSQSPSNKVTEKGKDVELRCDPISGHTALYWYRQSLGQGLEFLIYFQGNSAPDKSGLPSDRFSAERTGGSVSTLTIQRTQQEDSAVYLCASSPGTGVDGNEKLFFGSGTQLSVL.

This clonotype came up a few times. The rearrangement joins TRBV7-6 to TRBJ2-1, with 7 bases that match TRBD2. The CDR3 loop spans 16 amino acids. Germline values: CDR1 SGHVS, CDR2 FNYEAQ. The V segment lost 4 bases and the J segment 2 bases; nucleotides outside the gene matches: 8. The CDR3 coding sequence is TGTGCCAGCAGCTCCCACGGGGAGGGCACCTACAATGAGCAGTTCTTC. It is translated as CASSSHGEGTYNEQFF.

A few counts support this clonotype. This chain connects TRBV7-8 to TRBJ2-6; weak D call: TRBD1 (5 bases). Germline V gene data show CDR1 as SGHVS and CDR2 as FQNEAQ. V dropped 3 bases and J dropped 0 bases, with 21 bases sitting between them. The CDR3 sequence is 20 residues long. CDR3 sequence: CASSLRPGHRLSSGANVLTF. The CDR3 DNA reads as TGTGCCAGCAGCTTGAGGCCAGGACACAGATTGAGCTCTGGGGCCAACGTCCTGACTTTC.

With respect to this clonotype: A much larger clone lies a single base off, so this may be a read error. The rearrangement joins TRBV12-3 or TRBV12-4 to TRBJ2-5; 7 positions match TRBD2. V lost 3 bases to trimming and J lost 13 bases; unmatched junction nucleotides: 14. The length of the CDR3 is 14 residues. CDR3 in amino acids: CASSFGGYSRNRYF. In DNA, the CDR3 is TGTGCCAGCAGTTTCGGGGGGTACAGTCGGAACCGGTACTTC.

This clonotype was detected only a few times. The chain's CDR3 is CAISPSQETQYF. The CDR3 coding sequence is TGTGCCATCAGTCCGTCTCAAGAGACCCAGTACTTC. The chain recombines TRBV10-3 with TRBJ2-5; D unresolved. Germline V gene lookup returns CDR1 ENHRY and CDR2 SYGVKD. The CDR3 contains 12 residues. The germline V and J ends were trimmed by 5 bases and 2 bases, with 6 bases remaining between them.

In its sample, this clonotype was seen a few times. J is TRBJ2-5 and V is TRBV4-1; 13 nucleotides align to TRBD2. The J call may not be correct, given that the DNA end is closer to TRBJ2-1. The CDR3 runs to 18 residues. Germline loops: CDR1 MGHRA, CDR2 YSYEKL. CDR3 loop: CASSQVVTSGRSINEQFF. In DNA, the CDR3 is TGCGCCAGCAGCCAAGTAGTGACTAGCGGGAGGAGCATCAATGAGCAGTTCTTC.

This clonotype was counted at least ten times. The chain is built from TRBV10-3 and TRBJ2-7; D unclear. Per germline, CDR1 ENHRY and CDR2 SYGVKD. This CDR3 is built from 14 residues. Trimming shortened V by 0 bases and J by 1 base, and 7 bases separated the two germline ends. CDR3 sequence: CAISESVVSYEQYF. CDR3 nucleotide sequence: TGTGCCATCAGTGAGTCCGTGGTATCCTACGAGCAGTACTTC.

This clonotype came up a few times. This rearrangement joins TRBV5-6 to TRBJ2-4; D perhaps matches TRBD1 (5 bases). Looked up from germline, CDR1 is SGHDT and CDR2 is YYEEEE. The CDR3 is made up of 14 amino acids. The germline V and J ends were trimmed by 2 bases and 5 bases, with 11 bases remaining between them. CDR3 amino acids: CASSFQGRENIQYF. CDR3 in DNA: TGTGCCAGCAGCTTTCAGGGAAGGGAAAACATTCAGTACTTC.

The genes are TRBV10-3 and TRBJ1-1, with 7 bases that match TRBD1. V was clipped by 0 bases and J by 8 bases; unmatched bases: 3. The germline CDR1 and CDR2 sequences are ENHRY and SYGVKD. This CDR3 region has 13 residues. In DNA, the CDR3 is TGTGCCATCAGTGAGTCCTCGACAGGGGAAGCTTTCTTT. Translation gives CAISESSTGEAFF.

J is TRBJ2-1 and V is TRBV18; D possibly corresponds to TRBD2 (5 bases). Deletions cut 5 bases from V and 0 bases from J, with 14 bases between. The CDR3 is 16 amino acids. Germline V gene lookup returns CDR1 KGHSH and CDR2 LQKENI. The CDR3 DNA reads as TGTGCCAGCTCAAAGGGTAGTGGGAGCTCCTACAATGAGCAGTTCTTC. Translating it yields CASSKGSGSSYNEQFF.

There are a few counts of this clonotype. One end of the junction fails to match germline, which may point to a read error. The chain employs TRBV2 and TRBJ2-7; no reliable D call. Germline CDR1 reads SNHLY; CDR2 reads FYNNEI. CDR3 length equals 11 residues. CDR3 amino acids: CAGSPLYEQYF. CDR3 sequence (DNA): TGTGCCGGCAGCCCCCTATACGAGCAGTACTTC.

A few counts support this clonotype. The rearrangement links TRBV27 to TRBJ1-6; D is perhaps TRBD1 (6 bases). Trimming removed 0 bases at V and 4 bases at J, with 13 bases between. CDR3 size: 17 residues. In germline, CDR1 is MNHEY, CDR2 SMNVEV (reference sequence). The CDR3 coding sequence is TGTGCCAGCAGTTTATCATATTCGGGGGCATATAATTCACCCCTCCACTTT. It is translated as CASSLSYSGAYNSPLHF.